The next 12 T cell receptor beta chains were all read from a single sample in a study of T cell responses to AZD1222 COVID-19 vaccine. Assay: immunoSEQ multiplex PCR; the TCRdb copy retains only in-frame clones and omits some. The table records about 120,000 clones, roughly 87% of them present only once. The specimen comprised peripheral blood, sampled on day 0 of AZD1222 vaccination. Every receptor here comes from an adult in good health.

The rearrangement uses TRBV6-5 and TRBJ2-7, with D maybe TRBD1 (5 bases). The CDR3 has 12 residues. Trimming left V 6 bases short and J 6 bases short, with 12 bases between. Germline lookup yields CDR1 MNHEY and CDR2 SVGAGI. The CDR3 DNA reads as TGTGCCAGCAGGAAGGGGCCCCCCGAGCAGTACTTC. Protein sequence: CASRKGPPEQYF.

This clone was seen a single time. The rearrangement links TRBV19 to TRBJ2-4; D might be TRBD1 (5 bases). Trimming stripped 3 bases from V and 0 bases from J, with 12 bases between. Germline V gives CDR1 LNHDA, CDR2 SQIVND (reference sequence). This CDR3 has 16 amino acids. In nucleotides, the CDR3 is TGTGCCAGTAGTATCGGCTGGGGCCTAGCCAAAAACATTCAGTACTTC. Its translation: CASSIGWGLAKNIQYF.

V is TRBV27 and J is TRBJ2-2; no firm D call. CDR3 length equals 11 residues. Deletions cut 3 bases from V and 9 bases from J, with 5 bases between. CDR1 and CDR2 from the germline V gene are MNHEY and SMNVEV (reference sequence). CDR3 nucleotides: TGTGCCAGCAGTTTGGGTTGGGAGCTGTTTTTT. Translating gives CASSLGWELFF.

V is TRBV28 and J is TRBJ2-3, with unresolved D. Germline V gives CDR1 MDHEN, CDR2 SYDVKM. The ends were cut back, 3 bases at V and 0 bases at J, with 4 bases in the middle. The CDR3 contains 13 residues. The CDR3 DNA follows: TGTGCCAGCAGTTTTGTAAGCACAGATACGCAGTATTTT. Its translation is CASSFVSTDTQYF.

The genes are TRBV9 and TRBJ1-1; no definite D call. The CDR3 runs to 15 residues. Deletions cut 0 bases from V and 4 bases from J, with 13 bases between. The germline V gene has CDR1 SGDLS and CDR2 YYNGEE. The CDR3 DNA reads as TGTGCCAGCAGCGTAGATCCGGAGGTGGGCACTGAAGCTTTCTTT. It specifies CASSVDPEVGTEAFF.

This rearrangement joins TRBV12-1 to TRBJ2-7. TRBV12-1 is given as a pseudogene. The CDR3 spans 10 residues. The CDR3 nucleotides read TGTGCCAGCAGCTTCCCTGGAGGGGGCTTC. The encoded protein is CASSFPGGGF.

This chain connects TRBV10-3 to TRBJ1-2, with TRBD1 matching 8 bases. Germline assignment: CDR1 ENHRY and CDR2 SYGVKD. V lost 7 bases and J lost 8; bases outside the gene matches: 18. The CDR3 is 16 residues long. The CDR3 region has the DNA TGTGCCATCACCTATCGGTCAGGGGGCGAGGCTCACGGCTACACCTTC. Translation gives CAITYRSGGEAHGYTF.

J is TRBJ1-2 and V is TRBV19, with D perhaps matching TRBD1 (6 bases). Trimming stripped 6 bases from V and 2 bases from J, with 13 bases between. The CDR3 consists of 14 residues. CDR1 and CDR2 (germline): LNHDA, SQIVND (reference sequence). The DNA of the CDR3 is TGTGCCAGTAGCAAGGGGGATACCAACTATGGCTACACCTTC. It translates to CASSKGDTNYGYTF.

CDR3 residues: CASSFPGFVNEKLFF. The CDR3 coding sequence is TGTGCCAGCAGCTTCCCAGGGTTTGTCAATGAAAAACTGTTTTTT. The V gene is TRBV5-5, the J gene TRBJ1-4; a possible D gene is TRBD1 (5 bases). V was pared by 2 bases and J by 5 bases, with 13 bases between. This CDR3 comprises 15 residues. From germline, CDR1 is SGHKS and CDR2 YYEKEE (reference sequence). Complete variable domain (other parts from reference TRBV5-5 and TRBJ1-4): DAGVTQSPTHLIKTRGQQVTLRCSPISGHKSVSWYQQVLGQGPQFIFQYYEKEERGRGNFPDRFSARQFPNYSSELNVNALLLGDSALYLCASSFPGFVNEKLFFGSGTQLSVL.

The rearrangement uses TRBV10-3 and TRBJ1-1; D not resolved. Between the trimmed V and J ends, which lost 4 bases and 0 bases, there was a span of 9 bases. The CDR3 totals 14 residues. CDR1 and CDR2 from the germline V gene are ENHRY and SYGVKD. CDR3 in amino acids: CAISGVGLNTEAFF. The CDR3 DNA is TGTGCCATCAGTGGAGTGGGCCTGAACACTGAAGCTTTCTTT.

The chain joins TRBV7-2 to TRBJ2-7, with 8 bases aligning to TRBD1. The CDR3 is 14 amino acids. V lost 5 bases, J lost 5 bases, and 8 bases stayed unmatched. Germline V gives CDR1 SGHTA, CDR2 FQGNSA. The DNA of the CDR3 is TGTGCCAGCAGCGCCGGGACAGGTTTCCACGAGCAGTACTTC. This encodes CASSAGTGFHEQYF.

The V and J genes are TRBV15 and TRBJ1-3; D uncertain. Deletions cut 0 bases from V and 4 bases from J, with 16 bases between. The CDR3 runs to 17 residues. Germline CDR1 and CDR2: LNHNV and YYDKDF (reference sequence). The CDR3 spells CATSRDSESVVGNTIYF. CDR3 DNA: TGTGCCACCAGCAGAGATTCAGAGTCAGTCGTCGGAAACACCATATATTTT.